The 21 T cell receptor beta chains reported below all come from one sample, sequenced in a study of cytomegalovirus exposure and HLA in healthy donors. The PCR had 60 Vbeta and 13 Jbeta primers. Here immunoSEQ multiplex PCR was the method, and the copy in TCRdb shows in-frame clones only, minus some. This sample carries about 140,000 clones, around four fifths of them seen once, and the ten largest clones take under 2.5%. Sequencing input: PBMCs. Receptors were obtained from a man aged 30-40 years in good health and CMV-seronegative.

V usage is TRBV6-6 and J usage is TRBJ1-2, with D unclear. Trimming shortened V by 4 bases and J by 3 bases, and 18 bases separated the two germline ends. The germline V gene encodes CDR1 MNHNY and CDR2 SVGAGI (reference sequence). The CDR3 is 16 amino acids. The DNA for the CDR3 is TGTGCCAGCAGTTCCCCCCGGGAGTTCTCGGACTATGGCTACACCTTC. This gives the protein CASSSPREFSDYGYTF.

This rearrangement joins TRBV5-1 to TRBJ1-5; a weak D match, TRBD1 (5 bases). This CDR3 is 14 amino acids long. The V gene's germline CDR1 is SGHRS and CDR2 YFSETQ. Trimming stripped 7 bases from V and 0 bases from J, with 11 bases between. The CDR3 region is CASSPGDSNQPQHF. The CDR3 coding sequence is TGCGCCAGCTCCCCGGGGGATAGCAATCAGCCCCAGCATTTT.

This chain links TRBV4-1 with TRBJ2-1, with 8 bases identical to TRBD2. The trim removed 3 bases at V and 8 bases at J, leaving 15 bases unmatched. The germline V gene has CDR1 MGHRA and CDR2 YSYEKL. This CDR3 has 17 residues. CDR3 bases: TGCGCCAGCAGCCAGGGTGACGGGACTAGTCGCGCCGATGAGCAGTTCTTC. It codes for CASSQGDGTSRADEQFF.

The chain carries TRBV5-7 and TRBJ2-5, with D perhaps matching TRBD1 (5 bases). The DNA end is more similar to TRBJ2-7, so the J call may be wrong. TRBV5-7 is identified as an open reading frame with a role that is uncertain. This CDR3 contains 14 residues. CDR3 in DNA: TGTGCCAGCAGCTGTGCAGGGAAATCCTACGAGCAGTACTTC. As protein: CASSCAGKSYEQYF.

This clone came up a few times. Here the CDR3 DNA reads TGTGCCAGCAGCCACACCGGGACTAGGGGCACAGATACGCAGTATTTT. Translated: CASSHTGTRGTDTQYF. The rearrangement joins TRBV4-2 to TRBJ2-3; 8 bases are shared with TRBD2. The CDR3 consists of 16 residues. Germline CDR1 and CDR2: LGHNA and YNFKEQ. V shed 3 bases, J shed 1 base, and the junction held 6 bases outside the gene matches.

This clone came up a few times. The genes are TRBV28 and TRBJ1-6; D is undetermined. CDR1 MDHEN and CDR2 SYDVKM come from the germline V gene. The CDR3 spans 19 residues. The V gene lost 2 bases and the J gene lost 4 bases, with 21 bases spanning the gap. The CDR3 DNA reads as TGTGCCAGCAGTTTAATCCGGCCTAGTAATAATTTGTATAATTCACCCCTCCACTTT. Its protein is CASSLIRPSNNLYNSPLHF.

The chain carries TRBV5-1 and TRBJ1-1, with 9 bases aligning to TRBD1. The CDR3 is made up of 16 amino acids. Losses at the gene ends were 4 bases for V and 6 bases for J; bases not matched to a gene: 13. The germline V gene encodes CDR1 SGHRS and CDR2 YFSETQ. CDR3 coding DNA: TGCGCCAGCAGCCTTGCTCCGGGACAGGGTAGTTCTGAAGCTTTCTTT. Its protein is CASSLAPGQGSSEAFF.

This clone appeared a single time. This sample also contains other DNA sequences that code for the same CDR3. The CDR3 sequence is CASSRTGSTEAFF. In DNA, the CDR3 is TGTGCCAGCAGCCGAACAGGCAGCACTGAAGCTTTCTTT. The V call is TRBV4-2, the J call TRBJ1-1; maybe TRBD1 (5 bases). Germline loops: CDR1 LGHNA, CDR2 YNFKEQ. The CDR3 sequence is 13 residues long. V dropped 4 bases and J dropped 4 bases, with 10 bases sitting between them.

CDR3 in amino acids: CASSIRLAGGLGEQFF. The CDR3 nucleotides read TGTGCCAGTAGTATTCGACTAGCGGGGGGCCTAGGTGAGCAGTTCTTC. The chain combines TRBV19 with TRBJ2-1; 13 nucleotides line up with TRBD2. The length of the CDR3 is 16 residues. The V gene's germline CDR1 is LNHDA and CDR2 SQIVND (reference sequence). V was pared by 3 bases and J by 9 bases, with 8 bases of the junction left unmatched. Full variable domain (outside the CDR3, taken from reference TRBV19 and TRBJ2-1): DGGITQSPKYLFRKEGQNVTLSCEQNLNHDAMYWYRQDPGQGLRLIYYSQIVNDFQKGDIAEGYSVSREKKESFPLTVTSAQKNPTAFYLCASSIRLAGGLGEQFFGPGTRLTVL.

In the case of this clone: This specimen includes other DNA sequences encoding the same CDR3. CDR3 in DNA: TGTGCCAGCAGCGTAGCCAGAGGGGGTACAGATACGCAGTATTTT. It encodes CASSVARGGTDTQYF. The chain is built from TRBV9 and TRBJ2-3, with a possible D match to TRBD1 (6 bases). CDR3 size: 15 residues. CDR1 and CDR2 from the germline V gene are SGDLS and YYNGEE. The ends were cut back, 0 bases at V and 3 bases at J, with 11 bases in the middle.

In its sample, this clone was seen a few times. The chain carries TRBV5-1 and TRBJ2-7; 8 nucleotides match TRBD2. The CDR3 spans 15 residues. Germline V CDR1 and CDR2: SGHRS, YFSETQ. V was pared by 0 bases and J by 3 bases, with 5 bases of the junction left unmatched. This CDR3 reads CASSLGVAGSYEQYF. CDR3 bases: TGCGCCAGCAGCTTGGGAGTAGCGGGGAGCTACGAGCAGTACTTC.

The chain has TRBV6-5 and TRBJ2-5, with D perhaps TRBD1 (7 bases). CDR1 is MNHEY and CDR2 is SVGAGI in the germline V gene. V was cut by 2 bases and J by 11 bases, with 21 bases left in between. CDR3 length: 15 residues. CDR3 sequence reads: CASSYQAGGRREQYF. CDR3 coding DNA: TGTGCCAGCAGTTACCAGGCAGGGGGGAGAAGGGAGCAGTACTTC.

The V call is TRBV28, the J call TRBJ1-3, with TRBD1 identical over 8 bases. The CDR3 sequence is 22 residues long. Germline assignment: CDR1 MDHEN and CDR2 SYDVKM. J lost 0 bases, V lost 5 bases, and 24 bases had no gene match. This CDR3 is CASSPAGTGPMTDPSSGNTIYF. The DNA of the CDR3 is TGTGCCAGCAGTCCGGCCGGGACAGGTCCGATGACCGACCCGAGCTCTGGAAACACCATATATTTT.

The CDR3 sequence is CASVPGQGWLWHF. The CDR3 nucleotides read TGTGCCAGCGTCCCGGGACAGGGTTGGCTTTGGCATTTT. The chain uses TRBV6-1 and TRBJ1-5, with 9 positions matching TRBD1. Germline CDR1 is MNHNS and CDR2 is SASEGT. Losses at the gene ends were 8 bases for V and 15 bases for J; bases not matched to a gene: 14. The CDR3 totals 13 residues.

The chain has TRBV7-8 and TRBJ1-4, with TRBD1 identical over 10 bases. Germline CDR1 SGHVS, CDR2 FQNEAQ. This CDR3 spans 17 amino acids. Losses at the gene ends were 4 bases for V and 2 bases for J; bases not matched to a gene: 7. As DNA, the CDR3 is TGTGCCAGCAGCTCCCCGGGACAGGGGACCACTAATGAAAAACTGTTTTTT. Translating gives CASSSPGQGTTNEKLFF.

The chain joins TRBV6-5 to TRBJ2-5, with a weak D call TRBD1 (5 bases). The CDR3 loop spans 15 amino acids. V was shortened by 2 bases and J by 4 bases, with 14 bases between the two germline ends. The germline V gene encodes CDR1 MNHEY and CDR2 SVGAGI. The CDR3 nucleotides read TGTGCCAGCAGTTACGCAGGGAAGGTCCGAGAGACCCAGTACTTC. This gives the protein CASSYAGKVRETQYF.

The genes are TRBV2 and TRBJ2-5; 12 bases match TRBD2. CDR1 SNHLY and CDR2 FYNNEI come from the germline V gene. The CDR3 runs 16 residues. The junction had 10 bases not matched to a gene; V was cut back by 6 bases and J by 5 bases. The CDR3 DNA reads TGTGCCAGCAGAGAGACTAGCGGGGGTTTTTCGGAGACCCAGTACTTC. Translation gives CASRETSGGFSETQYF.

This clone was recorded once. This rearrangement joins TRBV5-1 to TRBJ1-4; TRBD1 might be the D (6 bases). Germline V gene sequence: CDR1 SGHRS, CDR2 YFSETQ. Trimming took off 4 bases at V and 8 bases at J, with 15 bases between the two ends. The CDR3 is made up of 14 amino acids. CDR3 region: CASSLGHGVEKLFF. The DNA for the CDR3 is TGCGCCAGCAGCCTGGGACACGGCGTGGAAAAACTGTTTTTT.

J is TRBJ2-7 and V is TRBV4-1; TRBD1 might be the D (5 bases). Germline V gene lookup returns CDR1 MGHRA and CDR2 YSYEKL. The V and J ends lost 1 base and 0 bases respectively, with 7 bases between them. CDR3 length equals 14 residues. DNA for the CDR3: TGCGCCAGCAGCCAAGTCCAGGGCTCCTACGAGCAGTACTTC. Translating gives CASSQVQGSYEQYF.

This clone was counted a single time. This chain uses TRBV28 with TRBJ2-3; D unclear. This CDR3 region has 12 residues. Germline V gene sequence: CDR1 MDHEN, CDR2 SYDVKM. V was pared by 8 bases and J by 4 bases, with 10 bases between. Written as DNA, the CDR3 is TGTGCCAGCGGCGGTGGGTCAGATACGCAGTATTTT. It translates to CASGGGSDTQYF. Variable domain in full (rest from reference TRBV28 and TRBJ2-3): DVKVTQSSRYLVKRTGEKVFLECVQDMDHENMFWYRQDPGLGLRLIYFSYDVKMKEKGDIPEGYSVSREKKERFSLILESASTNQTSMYLCASGGGSDTQYFGPGTRLTVL.

V is TRBV13 and J is TRBJ2-7; 9 nucleotides match TRBD1. Looked up from germline, CDR1 is PRHDT and CDR2 is FYEKMQ (reference sequence). This CDR3 has 15 amino acids. The V segment lost 5 bases and the J segment 3 bases; nucleotides outside the gene matches: 8. CDR3 sequence: CASSPGQGGGYEQYF. In DNA, the CDR3 is TGTGCCAGCAGCCCGGGACAGGGAGGTGGCTACGAGCAGTACTTC.